The clone carrying this T cell receptor beta chain was observed a handful of times. The antigen remains unidentified. This CDR3 spans 17 amino acids. V was clipped by 1 base and J by 0 bases; unmatched bases: 5. Germline CDR1 and CDR2: MNHEY and SMNVEV (reference sequence). This specimen comes from a study of post-analysis software for immune sequencing data. The wider study: Relapsing-remitting, secondary progressive and progressive-relapsing courses of multiple sclerosis were included.

Study-wide results and limits: Multiple sclerosis patients had significantly lower normalized Chao1 diversity than controls. By F measure, samples from a shared preparation batch strongly co-clustered. Patients carried five TRBV segments more frequently than controls did, and TRBV5-6, TRBV5-1 and TRBV20-1 were among them.

Prepared TCR beta cDNA libraries contained unique molecular identifiers. TCRdb reprocessed the PCR reads with MiXCR, giving one entry per CDR3 protein. The repertoire holds about 770,000 distinct CDR3 sequences, with about 45% as singletons. The TCR originated in a girl between 10 and 17 years old with multiple sclerosis. V and J are TRBV27 and TRBJ2-7; TRBD1 aligns across 11 bases. Sequenced input: blood. This chain's CDR3 is CASSLYRTGGLSYEQYF. The CDR3 nucleotides are TGTGCCAGCAGTTTATACCGGACAGGGGGCCTCTCCTACGAGCAGTACTTC.